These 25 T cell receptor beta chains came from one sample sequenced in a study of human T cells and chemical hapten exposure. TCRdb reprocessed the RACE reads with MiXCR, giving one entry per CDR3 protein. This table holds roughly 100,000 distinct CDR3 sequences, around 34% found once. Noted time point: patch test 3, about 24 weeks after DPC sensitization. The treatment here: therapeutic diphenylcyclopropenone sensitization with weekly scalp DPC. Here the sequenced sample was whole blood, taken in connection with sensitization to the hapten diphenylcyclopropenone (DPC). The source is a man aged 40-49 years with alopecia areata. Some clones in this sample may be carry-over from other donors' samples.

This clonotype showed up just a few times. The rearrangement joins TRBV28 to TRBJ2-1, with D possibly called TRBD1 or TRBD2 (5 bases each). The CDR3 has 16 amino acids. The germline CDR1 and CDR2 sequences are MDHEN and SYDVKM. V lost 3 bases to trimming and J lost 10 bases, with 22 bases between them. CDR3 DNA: TGTGCCAGCAGTTTGGGGGACGGGGAGTCCCCCGGGGAGCAGTTCTTC. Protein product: CASSLGDGESPGEQFF.

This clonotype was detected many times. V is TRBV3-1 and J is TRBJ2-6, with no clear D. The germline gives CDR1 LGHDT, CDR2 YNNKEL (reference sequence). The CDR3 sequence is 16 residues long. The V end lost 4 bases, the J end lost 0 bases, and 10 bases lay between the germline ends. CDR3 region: CASSPNQVSGANVLTF. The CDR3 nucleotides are TGTGCCAGCAGCCCGAATCAAGTCTCTGGGGCCAACGTCCTGACTTTC.

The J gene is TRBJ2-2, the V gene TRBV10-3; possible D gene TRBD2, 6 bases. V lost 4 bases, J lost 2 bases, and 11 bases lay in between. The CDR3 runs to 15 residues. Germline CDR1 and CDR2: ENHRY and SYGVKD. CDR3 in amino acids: CAISAGTHNTGELFF. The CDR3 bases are TGTGCCATCAGTGCTGGGACTCATAACACCGGGGAGCTGTTTTTT.

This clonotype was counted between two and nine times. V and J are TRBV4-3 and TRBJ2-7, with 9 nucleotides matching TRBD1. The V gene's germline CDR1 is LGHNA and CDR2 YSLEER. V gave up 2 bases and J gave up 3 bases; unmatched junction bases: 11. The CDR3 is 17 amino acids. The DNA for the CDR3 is TGCGCCAGCAGCCAAAAAACAGGGGGCTTATCAGGCTACGAGCAGTACTTC. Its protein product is CASSQKTGGLSGYEQYF.

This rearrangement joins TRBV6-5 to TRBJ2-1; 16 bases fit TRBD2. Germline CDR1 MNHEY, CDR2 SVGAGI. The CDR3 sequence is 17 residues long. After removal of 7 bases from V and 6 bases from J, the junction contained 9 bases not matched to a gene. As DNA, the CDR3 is TGTGCCAGCACCGGGACTAGCGGGAGGGCCAGGGGCAATGAGCAGTTCTTC. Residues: CASTGTSGRARGNEQFF.

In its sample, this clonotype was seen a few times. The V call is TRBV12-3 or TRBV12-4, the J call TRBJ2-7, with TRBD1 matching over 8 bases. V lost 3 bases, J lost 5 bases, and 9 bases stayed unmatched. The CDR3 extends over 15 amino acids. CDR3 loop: CASSLPQGARHEQYF. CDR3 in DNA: TGTGCCAGCAGTTTGCCCCAGGGGGCGCGGCACGAGCAGTACTTC.

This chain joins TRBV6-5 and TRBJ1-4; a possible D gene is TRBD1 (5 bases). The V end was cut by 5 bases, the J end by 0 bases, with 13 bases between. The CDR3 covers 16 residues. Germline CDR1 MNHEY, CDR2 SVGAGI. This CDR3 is CASSENPTATNEKLFF. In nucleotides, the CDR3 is TGTGCCAGCAGTGAGAACCCGACAGCAACTAATGAAAAACTGTTTTTT.

The CDR3 DNA follows: TGTGCCAGCAGCCAAGGTCCAGGATTCTCTGGAAACACCATATATTTT. Its protein product is CASSQGPGFSGNTIYF. The chain recombines TRBV3-1 with TRBJ1-3; D ambiguous. This CDR3 comprises 16 residues. The germline CDR1 and CDR2 sequences are LGHDT and YNNKEL (reference sequence). Trimming took 1 base from V and 0 from J, leaving 10 bases between them.

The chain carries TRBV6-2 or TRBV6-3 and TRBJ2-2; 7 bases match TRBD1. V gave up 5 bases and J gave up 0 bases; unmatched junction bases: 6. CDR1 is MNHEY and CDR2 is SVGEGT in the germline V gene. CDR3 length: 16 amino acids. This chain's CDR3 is CASSRDRPTNTGELFF. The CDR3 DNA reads TGTGCCAGCAGTCGGGACAGACCTACGAACACCGGGGAGCTGTTTTTT.

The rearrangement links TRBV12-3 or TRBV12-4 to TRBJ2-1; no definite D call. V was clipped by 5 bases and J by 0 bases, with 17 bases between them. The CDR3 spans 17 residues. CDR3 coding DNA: TGTGCCAGCAGTCGAATGATAACGGATAGCTCCTACAATGAGCAGTTCTTC. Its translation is CASSRMITDSSYNEQFF.

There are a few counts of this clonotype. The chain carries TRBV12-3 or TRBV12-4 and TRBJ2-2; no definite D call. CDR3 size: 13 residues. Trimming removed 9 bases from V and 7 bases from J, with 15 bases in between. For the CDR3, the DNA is TGTGCCAGTTTGTTTTTGGGTAACGGGGAGCTGTTTTTT. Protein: CASLFLGNGELFF.

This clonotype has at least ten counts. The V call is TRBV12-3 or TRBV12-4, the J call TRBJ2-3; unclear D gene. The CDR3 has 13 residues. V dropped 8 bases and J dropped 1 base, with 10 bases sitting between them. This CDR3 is CASSYRGTDTQYF. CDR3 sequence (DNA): TGTGCCAGCTCTTATCGGGGCACAGATACGCAGTATTTT.

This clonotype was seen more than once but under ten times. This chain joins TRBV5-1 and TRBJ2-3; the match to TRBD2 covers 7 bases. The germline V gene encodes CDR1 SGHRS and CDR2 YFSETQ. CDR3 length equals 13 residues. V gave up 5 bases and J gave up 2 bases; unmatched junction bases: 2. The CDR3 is CASRLADTDTQYF. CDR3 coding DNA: TGCGCCAGCAGGCTAGCGGACACAGATACGCAGTATTTT.

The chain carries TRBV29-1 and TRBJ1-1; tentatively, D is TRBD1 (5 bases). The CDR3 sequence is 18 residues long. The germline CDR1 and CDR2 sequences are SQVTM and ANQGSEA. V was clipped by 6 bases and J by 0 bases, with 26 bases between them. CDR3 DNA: TGCAGCGTGCCGAAGGAGACTATGAGGGACGGAATGAACACTGAAGCTTTCTTT. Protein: CSVPKETMRDGMNTEAFF.

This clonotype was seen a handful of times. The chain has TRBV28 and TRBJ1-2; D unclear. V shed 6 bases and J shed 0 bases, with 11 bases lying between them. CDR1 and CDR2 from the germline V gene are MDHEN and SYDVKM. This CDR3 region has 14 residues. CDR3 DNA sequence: TGTGCCAGCAGCCCTTATCTTGCTAACTATGGCTACACCTTC. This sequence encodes CASSPYLANYGYTF.

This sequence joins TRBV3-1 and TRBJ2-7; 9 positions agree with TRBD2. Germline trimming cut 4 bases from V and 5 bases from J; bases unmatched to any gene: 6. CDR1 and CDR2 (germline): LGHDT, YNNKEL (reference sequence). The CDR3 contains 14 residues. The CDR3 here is CASSPAGGHDEQYF. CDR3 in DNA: TGTGCCAGCAGCCCAGCGGGAGGACACGACGAGCAGTACTTC.

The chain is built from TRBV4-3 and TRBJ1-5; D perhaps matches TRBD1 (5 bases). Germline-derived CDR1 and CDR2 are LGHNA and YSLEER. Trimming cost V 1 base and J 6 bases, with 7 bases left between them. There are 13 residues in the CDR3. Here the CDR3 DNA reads TGCGCCAGCAGCCAAGTAAGGGGTCAGCCCCAGCATTTT. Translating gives CASSQVRGQPQHF.

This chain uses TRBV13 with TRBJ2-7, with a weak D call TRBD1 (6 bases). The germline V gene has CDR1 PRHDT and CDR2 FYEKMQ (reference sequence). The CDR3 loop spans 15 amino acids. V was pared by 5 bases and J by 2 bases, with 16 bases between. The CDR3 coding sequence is TGTGCCAGCAGCCCTCGCAGGGGACCTCCCTACGAGCAGTACGTC. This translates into CASSPRRGPPYEQYV.

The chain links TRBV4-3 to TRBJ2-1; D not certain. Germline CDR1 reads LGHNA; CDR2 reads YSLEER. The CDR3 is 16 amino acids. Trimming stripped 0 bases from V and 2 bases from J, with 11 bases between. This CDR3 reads CASSQDPREPYNEQFF. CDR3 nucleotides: TGCGCCAGCAGCCAAGATCCCAGAGAGCCCTACAATGAGCAGTTCTTC.

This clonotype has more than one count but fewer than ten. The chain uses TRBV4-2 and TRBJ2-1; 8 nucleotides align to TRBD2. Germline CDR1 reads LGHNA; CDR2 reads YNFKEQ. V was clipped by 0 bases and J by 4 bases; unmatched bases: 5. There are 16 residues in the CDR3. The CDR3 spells CASSQEGAGVYNEQFF. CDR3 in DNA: TGTGCCAGCAGCCAAGAAGGAGCGGGAGTTTACAATGAGCAGTTCTTC.

CDR3 region: CASSQGVGASDNEQFF. DNA for the CDR3: TGTGCCAGCAGCCAAGGGGTGGGGGCCTCTGACAATGAGCAGTTCTTC. V is TRBV4-2 and J is TRBJ2-1; a weak D match, TRBD1 (6 bases). Trimming shortened V by 1 base and J by 5 bases, and 15 bases separated the two germline ends. CDR3 length: 16 residues. Germline CDR1 LGHNA, CDR2 YNFKEQ.

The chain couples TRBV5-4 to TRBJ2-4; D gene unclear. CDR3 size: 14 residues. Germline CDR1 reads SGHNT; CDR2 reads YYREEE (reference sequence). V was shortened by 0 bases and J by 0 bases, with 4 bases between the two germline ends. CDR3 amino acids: CASSLGLAKNIQYF. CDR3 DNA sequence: TGTGCCAGCAGCTTGGGCTTAGCCAAAAACATTCAGTACTTC. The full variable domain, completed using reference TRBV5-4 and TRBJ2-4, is ETGVTQSPTHLIKTRGQQVTLRCSSQSGHNTVSWYQQALGQGPQFIFQYYREEENGRGNFPPRFSGLQFPNYSSELNVNALELDDSALYLCASSLGLAKNIQYFGAGTRLSVL.

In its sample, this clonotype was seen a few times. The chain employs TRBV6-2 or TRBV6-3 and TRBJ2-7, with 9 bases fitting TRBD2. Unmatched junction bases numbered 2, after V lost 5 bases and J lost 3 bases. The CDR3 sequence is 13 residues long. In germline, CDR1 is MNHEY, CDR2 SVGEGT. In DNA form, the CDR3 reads TGTGCCAGCAGTGATAGCGGGAGCTACGAGCAGTACTTC. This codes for CASSDSGSYEQYF.

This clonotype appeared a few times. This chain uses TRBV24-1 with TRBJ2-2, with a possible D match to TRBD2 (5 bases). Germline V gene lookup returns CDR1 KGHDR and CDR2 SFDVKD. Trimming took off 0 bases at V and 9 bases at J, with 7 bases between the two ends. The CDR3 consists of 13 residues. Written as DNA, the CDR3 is TGTGCCACCAGTGATTTGCGGGGAAGGGAGCTGTTTTTT. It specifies CATSDLRGRELFF.

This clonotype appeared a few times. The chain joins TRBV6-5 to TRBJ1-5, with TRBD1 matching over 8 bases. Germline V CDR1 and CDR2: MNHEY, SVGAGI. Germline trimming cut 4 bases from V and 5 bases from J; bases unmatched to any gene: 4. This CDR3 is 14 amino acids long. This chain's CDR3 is CASSWGTGDQPQHF. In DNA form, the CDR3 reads TGTGCCAGCAGTTGGGGGACAGGAGATCAGCCCCAGCATTTT.